A selection of T cell receptor beta chains follows, all from one sample in a study of T-cell memory formation after mild COVID-19. TCRdb itself ran the 5' RACE reads through MiXCR, one entry per CDR3 protein. Among a few hundred thousand distinct CDR3 sequences, approximately 15% were seen once, and the ten largest hold roughly a fifth. Sample: PBMCs or a T cell subset sorted from them (not recorded which). The receptor set was obtained from a young man who had mild COVID-19 (a few samples of this study predate the infection). Cell type and time point are not known. Both conserved end residues are part of each CDR3.

>TRBV27|TRBJ1-4
CASSHREGEKLFF
>TRBV7-7|TRBJ2-5
CASSGGARETQYF
>TRBV5-4|TRBJ2-3
CASSLGASGGRGTDTQYF
>TRBV5-5|TRBJ2-7
CASSPEGGLREQYF
>TRBV9|TRBJ2-7
CASSVRPSESVQYF
>TRBV18|TRBJ2-2
CASSPPLAGHTGELFF
>TRBV6-5|TRBJ1-2
CASSYGPGGYGYTF
>TRBV4-3|TRBJ1-2
CASSPMRGVYGYTF
>TRBV6-5|TRBJ1-1
CASSYGGASFEAFF
>TRBV12-3/TRBV12-4|TRBJ2-5
CASTLGAGEGTQYF
>TRBV28|TRBJ1-5
CASKDRTDYSNQPQHF
>TRBV24-1|TRBJ2-5
CATSERAGGSEETQYF
>TRBV11-2|TRBJ2-2
CASTDPGGELFF
>TRBV4-2|TRBJ2-1
CASSQDQASGGAREQFF
>TRBV12-3/TRBV12-4|TRBJ2-3
CASSPTGLAGGSDTQYF
>TRBV29-1|TRBJ2-3
CSVEARLERTQYF
>TRBV7-9|TRBJ1-6
CASSLWPGESSPLHF
>TRBV7-3|TRBJ1-2
CASSSGTGELGYTF
>TRBV20-1|TRBJ2-7
CSARRRGEQYF
>TRBV12-3/TRBV12-4|TRBJ2-3
CASSSAGGPIETQYF
>TRBV29-1|TRBJ2-7
CSVEVADYEQYF
>TRBV5-1|TRBJ2-3
CASSEGTSGSDTQYF
>TRBV5-1|TRBJ2-7
CASGGGRASYEQYF
>TRBV20-1|TRBJ2-2
CSARPGEWNTGELFF
>TRBV5-5|TRBJ2-1
CASSRAGGPFNEQFF
>TRBV5-1|TRBJ2-1
CASSLAGQGALGEQFF
>TRBV7-9|TRBJ2-3
CASTEGGLRTDTQYF
>TRBV7-9|TRBJ2-1
CASSSRLAGNNEQFF
>TRBV5-1|TRBJ1-2
CASSFYPQGDGYTF
>TRBV20-1|TRBJ2-3
CSASRTSGISSTDTQYF
>TRBV24-1|TRBJ1-2
CATSDARVGYTF
>TRBV11-2|TRBJ2-7
CASSSGLIEQYF
>TRBV4-3|TRBJ1-5
CASSQERSGWNQPQHF
>TRBV7-2|TRBJ2-3
CASRGRTPTDTQYF
>TRBV5-6|TRBJ1-1
CASSKDDFTEAFF
>TRBV6-2/TRBV6-3|TRBJ1-1
CASSYSKRTMNTEAFF
>TRBV7-3|TRBJ1-1
CASSLNPGRNTEAFF
>TRBV6-6|TRBJ2-7
CASSYSPARDYEQYF
>TRBV4-3|TRBJ2-5
CASSQERGETQYF
>TRBV5-1|TRBJ1-1
CASSRGWYTEAFF
>TRBV4-3|TRBJ1-1
CASRTTGGHTEAFF
>TRBV28|TRBJ1-1
CASSSPLDRGAMNTEAFF